This T cell receptor (beta chain) was found in a study of T cells in Graves' hyperthyroidism and ophthalmopathy. Overall study findings and caveats: Progression to ophthalmopathy was predicted a median of about six months early.

Ten or more counts support this clonotype. The antigen is not known. V lost 3 bases, J lost 5 bases, and 7 bases stayed unmatched. This CDR3 region has 15 residues. Amplified regions were TCR beta CDR3 sequences from RNA transcripts. First-round RT-PCR of the TCR CDR3 relied on the HTBI primer set. Via MiXCR, TCRdb re-called the multiplex PCR reads, giving one row per CDR3 protein. Seen here are about 520,000 distinct CDR3 sequences, around a quarter observed once, and the top ten hold roughly 10%. The TCR was taken from a woman under 40 with Graves' ophthalmopathy. The sequenced material came from blood. This chain uses TRBV12-3 or TRBV12-4 with TRBJ2-5, with 9 bases identical to TRBD1. CDR3: CASSFTWTGVETQYF. In nucleotides, the CDR3 is TGTGCCAGCAGTTTTACCTGGACAGGGGTGGAGACCCAGTACTTC.